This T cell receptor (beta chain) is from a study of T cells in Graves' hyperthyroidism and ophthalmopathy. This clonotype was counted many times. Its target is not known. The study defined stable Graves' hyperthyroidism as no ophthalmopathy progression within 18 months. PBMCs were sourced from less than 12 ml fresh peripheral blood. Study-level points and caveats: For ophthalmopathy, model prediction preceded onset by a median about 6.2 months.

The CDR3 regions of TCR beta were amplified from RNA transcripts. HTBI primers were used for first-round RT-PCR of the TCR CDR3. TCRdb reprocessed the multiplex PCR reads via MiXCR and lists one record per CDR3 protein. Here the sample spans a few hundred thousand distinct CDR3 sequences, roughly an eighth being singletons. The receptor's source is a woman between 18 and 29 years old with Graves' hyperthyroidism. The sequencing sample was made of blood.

CDR3 loop: CASSPTDEGTQYF. CDR3 bases: TGTGCCAGCAGCCCGACGGATGAGGGGACCCAGTACTTC. The chain employs TRBV27 and TRBJ2-5; D might be TRBD2 (5 bases). CDR1 is MNHEY, CDR2 SMNVEV, per germline (reference sequence). The CDR3 length is 13 residues. V lost 6 bases, J lost 7 bases, and 15 bases lay in between.